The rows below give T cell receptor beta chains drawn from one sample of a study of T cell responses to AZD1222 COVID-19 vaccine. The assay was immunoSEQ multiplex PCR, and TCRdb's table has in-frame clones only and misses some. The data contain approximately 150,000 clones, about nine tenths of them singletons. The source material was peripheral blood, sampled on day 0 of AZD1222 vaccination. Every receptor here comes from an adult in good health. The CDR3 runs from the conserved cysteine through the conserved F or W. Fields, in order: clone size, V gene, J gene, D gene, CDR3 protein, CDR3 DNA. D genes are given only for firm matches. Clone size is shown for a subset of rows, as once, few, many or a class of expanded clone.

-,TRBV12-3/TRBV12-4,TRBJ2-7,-,CASSWGEDYEQYF,TGTGCCAGCAGTTGGGGGGAGGACTACGAGCAGTACTTC
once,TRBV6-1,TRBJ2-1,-,CASSEWGGGLKNEQFF,TGTGCCAGCAGTGAATGGGGGGGCGGGTTGAAGAATGAGCAGTTCTTC
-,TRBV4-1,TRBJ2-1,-,CASSQEGREVDEQFF,TGCGCCAGCAGCCAAGAGGGTAGGGAAGTCGATGAGCAGTTCTTC
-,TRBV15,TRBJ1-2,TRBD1,CATSRDRDRGAYGYTF,TGTGCCACCAGCAGGGACCGGGACAGGGGCGCTTATGGCTACACCTTC
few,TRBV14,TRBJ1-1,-,CASSQVVSGYGNEAFF,TGTGCCAGCAGCCAAGTAGTGTCAGGGTACGGTAATGAAGCTTTCTTT
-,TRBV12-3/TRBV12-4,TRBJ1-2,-,CASSLQSGGYTF,TGTGCCAGCAGTTTACAATCAGGAGGCTACACCTTC
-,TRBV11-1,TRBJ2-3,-,CASSPQYGSDTQYF,TGTGCCAGCAGCCCCCAGTACGGTTCGGATACGCAGTATTTT
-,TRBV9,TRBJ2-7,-,CASSELGTPSSYEQYF,TGTGCCAGCAGCGAACTCGGGACACCTAGCTCCTACGAGCAGTACTTC
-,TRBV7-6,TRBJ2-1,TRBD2,CASSLPLAGDNEQFF,TGTGCCAGCAGCTTACCCCTAGCGGGTGACAATGAGCAGTTCTTC
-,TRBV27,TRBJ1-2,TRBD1,CASSSVPQGGVGYTF,TGTGCCAGCAGTTCAGTCCCTCAGGGGGGGGTTGGCTACACCTTC
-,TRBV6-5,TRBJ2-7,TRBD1,CASRDRVSYEQYF,TGTGCCAGCAGGGACAGGGTATCCTACGAGCAGTACTTC
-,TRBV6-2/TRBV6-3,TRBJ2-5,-,CASSYGVGTQYF,TGTGCCAGCAGTTACGGTGTCGGGACCCAGTACTTC
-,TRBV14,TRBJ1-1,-,CASSQVRGRTVNTEAFF,TGTGCCAGCAGCCAAGTCCGTGGGCGGACAGTGAACACTGAAGCTTTCTTT
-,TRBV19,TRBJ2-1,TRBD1,CASSATGGSYNEQFF,TGTGCCAGTAGCGCTACAGGGGGCTCCTACAATGAGCAGTTCTTC
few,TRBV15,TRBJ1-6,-,CATSRDSRSYNSPLHF,TGTGCCACCAGCAGAGATTCTAGGTCGTATAATTCACCCCTCCACTTT
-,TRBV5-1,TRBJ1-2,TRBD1,CASSLGQGLGYTF,TGCGCCAGCAGCTTGGGACAGGGCCTCGGCTACACCTTC
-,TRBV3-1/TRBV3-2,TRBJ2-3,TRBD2,CASSQEPVGGTDTQYF,TGTGCCAGCAGCCAAGAGCCGGTGGGAGGGACAGATACGCAGTATTTT
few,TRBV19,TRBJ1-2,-,CASSMKRQWDYGYTF,TGTGCCAGTAGTATGAAGCGACAGTGGGACTATGGCTACACCTTC
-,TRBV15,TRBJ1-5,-,CATSRDGVVNQPQHF,TGTGCCACCAGCAGAGATGGGGTGGTAAATCAGCCCCAGCATTTT
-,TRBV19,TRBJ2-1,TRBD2,CASSISGRKFDEQFF,TGTGCCAGTAGTATAAGCGGGAGGAAGTTCGATGAGCAGTTCTTC
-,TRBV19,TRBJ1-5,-,CASSPGRGMGNQPQHF,TGTGCCAGTAGTCCAGGGCGGGGTATGGGCAATCAGCCCCAGCATTTT
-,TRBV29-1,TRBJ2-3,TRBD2,CSVVALALYAVTDTQYF,TGCAGCGTTGTAGCACTAGCGCTCTACGCTGTGACAGATACGCAGTATTTT
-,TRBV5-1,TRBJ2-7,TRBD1,CASRPDRGQLYEQYF,TGCGCCAGCAGGCCGGACCGGGGACAGCTCTACGAGCAGTACTTC
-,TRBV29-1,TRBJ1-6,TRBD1,CSVRTGGNSPLHF,TGCAGCGTTAGGACAGGAGGAAATTCACCCCTCCACTTT
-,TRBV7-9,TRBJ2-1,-,CASSLEGRGFF,TGTGCCAGCAGCTTAGAGGGCAGGGGTTTCTTC
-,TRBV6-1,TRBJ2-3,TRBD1,CASSEWGQRGTDTQYF,TGTGCCAGCAGTGAATGGGGACAGCGAGGCACAGATACGCAGTATTTT
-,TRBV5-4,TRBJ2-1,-,CASSSPSPRGYNEQFF,TGTGCCAGCAGCTCACCCAGTCCCCGGGGATACAATGAGCAGTTCTTC
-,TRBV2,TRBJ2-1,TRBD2,CAGGEASGRNEQFF,TGTGCCGGAGGGGAGGCTAGCGGGAGGAATGAGCAGTTCTTC
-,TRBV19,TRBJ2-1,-,CASSPRTGEQFF,TGTGCCAGTAGTCCCCGCACCGGTGAGCAGTTCTTC
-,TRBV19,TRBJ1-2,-,CASTPGPPTRANYGYTF,TGTGCCAGTACCCCCGGGCCACCCACTAGAGCTAACTATGGCTACACCTTC
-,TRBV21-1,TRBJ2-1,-,CASSKRTSGRAGVDYNEQFF,TGTGCCAGCAGCAAACGGACTAGCGGGAGGGCCGGGGTGGACTACAATGAGCAGTTCTTC
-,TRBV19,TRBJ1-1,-,CASSLLSRGPEAFF,TGTGCCAGTAGTCTACTGTCCCGGGGCCCTGAAGCTTTCTTT
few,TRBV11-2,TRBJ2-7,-,CASSLVGIGNEQYF,TGTGCCAGCAGCTTAGTAGGGATTGGGAACGAGCAGTACTTC
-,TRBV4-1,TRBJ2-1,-,CASSQEGRTLGQFF,TGCGCCAGCAGCCAAGAGGGCAGGACGTTAGGGCAGTTCTTC
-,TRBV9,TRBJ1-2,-,CASSAREARGYTF,TGTGCCAGCAGCGCAAGGGAAGCCAGGGGCTACACCTTC
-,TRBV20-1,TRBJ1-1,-,CSASLGPATEAFF,TGCAGTGCTAGTTTAGGGCCTGCCACTGAAGCTTTCTTT
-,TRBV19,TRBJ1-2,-,CASNHRGYTF,TGTGCCAGTAATCATCGCGGCTACACCTTC
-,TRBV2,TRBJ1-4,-,CASSGRHNEKLFF,TGTGCCAGCTCGGGACGGCATAATGAAAAACTGTTTTTT
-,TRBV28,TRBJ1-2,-,CASSTRNGGYTF,TGTGCCAGCAGTACGCGGAATGGTGGCTACACCTTC
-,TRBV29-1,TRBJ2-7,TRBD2,CSVELAGNLGDYEQYF,TGCAGCGTTGAACTAGCGGGAAACCTCGGGGACTACGAGCAGTACTTC
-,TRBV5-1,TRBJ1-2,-,CASRPDGANYGYTF,TGCGCCAGCAGACCCGACGGTGCTAACTATGGCTACACCTTC